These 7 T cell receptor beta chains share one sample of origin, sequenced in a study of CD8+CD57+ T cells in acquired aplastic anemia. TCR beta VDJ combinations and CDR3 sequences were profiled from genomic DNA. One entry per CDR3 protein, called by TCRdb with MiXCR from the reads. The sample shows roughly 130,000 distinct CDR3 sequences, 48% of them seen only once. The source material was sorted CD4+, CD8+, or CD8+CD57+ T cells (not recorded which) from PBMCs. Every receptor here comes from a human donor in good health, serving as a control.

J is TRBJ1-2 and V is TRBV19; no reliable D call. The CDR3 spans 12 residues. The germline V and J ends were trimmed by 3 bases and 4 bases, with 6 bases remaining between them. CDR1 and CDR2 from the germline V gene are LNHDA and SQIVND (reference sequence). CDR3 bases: TGTGCCAGTAGTATCTTGGGCTATGGCTACACCTTC. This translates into CASSILGYGYTF.

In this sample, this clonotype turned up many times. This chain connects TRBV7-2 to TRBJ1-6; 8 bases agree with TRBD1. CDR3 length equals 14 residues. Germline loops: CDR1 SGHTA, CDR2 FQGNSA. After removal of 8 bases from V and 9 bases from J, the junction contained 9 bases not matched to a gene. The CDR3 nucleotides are TGTGCCAGCGGGGACAGGAGATTTCTTTCACCCCTCCACTTT. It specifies CASGDRRFLSPLHF.

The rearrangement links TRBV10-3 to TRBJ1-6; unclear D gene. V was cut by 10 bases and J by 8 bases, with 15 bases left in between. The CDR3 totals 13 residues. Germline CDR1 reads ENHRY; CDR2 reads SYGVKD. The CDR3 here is CATRFSGDSPLHF. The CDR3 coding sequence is TGTGCCACCCGATTCTCTGGGGATTCACCCCTCCACTTT.

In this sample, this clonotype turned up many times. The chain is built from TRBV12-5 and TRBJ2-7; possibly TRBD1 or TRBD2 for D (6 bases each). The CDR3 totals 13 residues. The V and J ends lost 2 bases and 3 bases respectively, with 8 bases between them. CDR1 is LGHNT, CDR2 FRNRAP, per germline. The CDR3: CASGLRGHYEQYF. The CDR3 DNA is TGTGCTAGTGGTTTGCGGGGGCACTACGAGCAGTACTTC.

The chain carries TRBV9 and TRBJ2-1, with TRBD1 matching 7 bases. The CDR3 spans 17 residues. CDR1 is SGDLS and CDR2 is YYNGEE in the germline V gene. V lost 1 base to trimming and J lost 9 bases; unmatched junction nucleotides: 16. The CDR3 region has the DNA TGTGCCAGCAGCGTACGGGGACAGCCAGTTCCCTTGGGTGAGCAGTTCTTC. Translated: CASSVRGQPVPLGEQFF.

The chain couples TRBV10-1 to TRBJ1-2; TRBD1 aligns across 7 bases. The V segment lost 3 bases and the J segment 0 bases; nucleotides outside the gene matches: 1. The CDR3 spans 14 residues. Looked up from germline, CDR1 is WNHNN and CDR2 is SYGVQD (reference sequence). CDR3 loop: CASSETGANYGYTF. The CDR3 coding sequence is TGCGCCAGCAGTGAAACAGGGGCTAACTATGGCTACACCTTC.

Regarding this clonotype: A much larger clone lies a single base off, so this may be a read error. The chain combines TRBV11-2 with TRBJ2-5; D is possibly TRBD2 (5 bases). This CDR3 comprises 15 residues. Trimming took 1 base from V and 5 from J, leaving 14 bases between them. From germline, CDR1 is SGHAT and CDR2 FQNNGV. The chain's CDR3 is CASSLVRVGRETQYF. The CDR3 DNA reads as TGTGCCAGCAGCTTAGTGCGGGTGGGCCGGGAGACCCAGTACTTC.